A selection of T cell receptor beta chains follows, all from one sample in a study of CD8 T cell repertoires and HIV-1 epitope variants. Libraries were prepared by immunoSEQ multiplex PCR; TCRdb keeps only in-frame clonotypes and omits some of them. The table has a few thousand clones, more than 65% seen once. Antigen specificity for these receptors is unknown. Material: cultured CD8+ T cells derived from PBMCs. The receptor source for this set is a male donor with HIV. Each CDR3 is given without its conserved first and last residue. A D gene is named only where the DNA matches it firmly. Expanded clones get a size class; other rows say once, few or many, or leave the size out.

cdr3_length clone_size j_call d_call v_call cdr3_aa
12 NA TRBJ2-2 NA TRBV10-2 ASSEDPDPGELF
13 NA TRBJ1-5 TRBD1 TRBV7-3 ASSKGDRGQQPQH
13 NA TRBJ1-2 NA TRBV9 ASSVTGREEYGYT
8 NA TRBJ1-2 NA TRBV2 ASSNYGYT
13 NA TRBJ1-4 TRBD1 TRBV5-5 ASSSGQGRNEKLF
12 once TRBJ1-2 NA TRBV10-3 AISESATLDGYT
13 NA TRBJ2-7 TRBD1 TRBV19 ASSIAQGLVYEQY
14 NA TRBJ2-7 NA TRBV18 ASSHTGYESSYEQY
12 once TRBJ1-5 TRBD1 TRBV28 ASRQGFSNQPQH
13 NA TRBJ2-7 TRBD1 TRBV5-3 ARSLDRGGVREQY
11 NA TRBJ2-7 TRBD2 TRBV10-1 ASSGDYFYEQY
11 NA TRBJ1-2 TRBD1 TRBV10-3 AISESQGAGYT
11 NA TRBJ2-5 NA TRBV7-2 ASSLAGMEAQY
14 NA TRBJ2-5 NA TRBV28 ASSLYSGQTQETQY
13 few TRBJ2-2 NA TRBV2 ASKSTYANTGELF
11 NA TRBJ2-7 NA TRBV7-9 ASSLRELYEQY
14 large TRBJ2-7 NA TRBV27 ASSVSSGTVSYEQY
12 few TRBJ2-7 NA TRBV27 ASSLSTGSYEQY
10 once TRBJ2-7 NA TRBV30 AWSVDTYGQY
14 NA TRBJ2-3 TRBD2 TRBV9 ASSPQAGGFTDTQY
12 NA TRBJ2-7 TRBD2 TRBV5-5 ASSPAGFIYEQY
13 NA TRBJ1-5 TRBD1 TRBV27 ASSPDRVYNQPQH
12 NA TRBJ1-2 NA TRBV12-2 ASRFRATYYGYT
10 NA TRBJ1-1 NA TRBV5-1 ASSGGAAEAF
16 NA TRBJ2-2 TRBD2 TRBV19 ASSIGQLAVRYPGELF
11 NA TRBJ1-1 NA TRBV19 ASSFGRDTEAF
14 NA TRBJ2-1 TRBD1 TRBV27 ASSPRQGAPDNEQF
9 NA TRBJ1-1 NA TRBV28 ASSLGIEAF
11 NA TRBJ2-2 NA TRBV5-8 ASSLEGSRELF
10 NA TRBJ2-7 TRBD2 TRBV6-5 ASTGAGERQY
13 few TRBJ1-5 TRBD1 TRBV18 ASSRGQGEGQPQH
14 NA TRBJ2-3 TRBD2 TRBV7-3 ASSAGTSGFTDTQY
13 NA TRBJ2-5 TRBD1 TRBV28 ASSSKDRDQETQY
11 NA TRBJ1-5 NA TRBV15 ATSRDRGRPQH
10 once TRBJ2-1 NA TRBV5-1 ASSLRDNEQF
13 NA TRBJ1-1 TRBD1 TRBV7-9 ASSQPGQGHTEAF
12 few TRBJ1-2 NA TRBV2 ASSEAFRGNGYT
12 few TRBJ1-5 NA TRBV5-4 ASSLGDGNQPQH
14 NA TRBJ1-1 TRBD1 TRBV14 ASSLLRQGGNTEAF